The clone carrying this T cell receptor (beta chain) was seen only a few times. The data belong to a study of patients and donors after allogeneic stem cell transplantation. Trimming shortened V by 4 bases and J by 6 bases, and 13 bases separated the two germline ends. The CDR3 runs to 13 residues. CDR1 is SNHLY, CDR2 FYNNEI, per germline. TCRdb redid the calling of the RT-PCR reads with MiXCR, one entry per CDR3 protein. This table holds 200,000 to 250,000 distinct CDR3 sequences, roughly 13% found once. V gene TRBV2 combines with J gene TRBJ2-7; TRBD2 might be the D (6 bases). Sequenced sample: blood, either unsorted or a sorted T cell fraction (not recorded which). The clonotype was recovered from a human donor who was either an allogeneic HSCT recipient or a stem cell or donor lymphocyte infusion donor (not recorded which). It is not recorded whose cells these are; they may come from a transplant donor. CDR3 DNA sequence: TGTGCCAGCAGTGGACTAGGGTCCCTCGAGCAGTACTTC. Translating gives CASSGLGSLEQYF. Combining the CDR3 with reference TRBV2 and TRBJ2-7 gives the whole variable domain EPEVTQTPSHQVTQMGQEVILRCVPISNHLYFYWYRQILGQKVEFLVSFYNNEISEKSEIFDDQFSVERPDGSNFTLKIRSTKLEDSAMYFCASSGLGSLEQYFGPGTRLTVT.